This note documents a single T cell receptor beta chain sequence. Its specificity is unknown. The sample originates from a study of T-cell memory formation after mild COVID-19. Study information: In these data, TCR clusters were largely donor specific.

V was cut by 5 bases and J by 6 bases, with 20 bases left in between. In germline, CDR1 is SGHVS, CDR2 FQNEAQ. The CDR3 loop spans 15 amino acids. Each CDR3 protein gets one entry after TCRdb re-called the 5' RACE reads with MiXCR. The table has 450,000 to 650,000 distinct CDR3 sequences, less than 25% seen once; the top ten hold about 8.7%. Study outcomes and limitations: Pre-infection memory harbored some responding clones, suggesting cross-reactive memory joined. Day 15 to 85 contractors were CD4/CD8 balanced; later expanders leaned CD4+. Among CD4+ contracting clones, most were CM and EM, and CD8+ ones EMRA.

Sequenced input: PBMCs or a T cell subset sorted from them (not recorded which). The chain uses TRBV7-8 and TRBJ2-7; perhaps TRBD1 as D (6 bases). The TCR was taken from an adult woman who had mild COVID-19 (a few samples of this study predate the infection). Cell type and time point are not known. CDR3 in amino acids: CASSSLTGTLSEQYF. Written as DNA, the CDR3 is TGTGCCAGCAGCAGTCTGACAGGTACTCTGTCCGAGCAGTACTTC. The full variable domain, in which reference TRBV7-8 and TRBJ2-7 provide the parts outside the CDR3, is GAGVSQSPRYKVAKRGQDVALRCDPISGHVSLFWYQQALGQGPEFLTYFQNEAQLDKSGLPSDRFFAERPEGSVSTLKIQRTQQEDSAVYLCASSSLTGTLSEQYFGPGTRLTVT.